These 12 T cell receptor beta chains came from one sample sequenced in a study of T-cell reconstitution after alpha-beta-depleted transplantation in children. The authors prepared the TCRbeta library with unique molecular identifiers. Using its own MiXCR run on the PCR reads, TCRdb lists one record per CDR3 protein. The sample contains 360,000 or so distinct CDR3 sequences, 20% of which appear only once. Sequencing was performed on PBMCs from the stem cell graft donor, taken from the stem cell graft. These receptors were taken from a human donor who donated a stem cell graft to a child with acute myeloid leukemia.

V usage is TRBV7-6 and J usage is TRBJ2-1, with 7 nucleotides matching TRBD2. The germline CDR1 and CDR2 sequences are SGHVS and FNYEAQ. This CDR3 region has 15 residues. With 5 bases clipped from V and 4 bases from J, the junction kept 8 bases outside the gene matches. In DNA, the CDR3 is TGTGCCAGCAGCGCGAGGTGGCGGGAGTACAATGAGCAGTTCTTC. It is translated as CASSARWREYNEQFF.

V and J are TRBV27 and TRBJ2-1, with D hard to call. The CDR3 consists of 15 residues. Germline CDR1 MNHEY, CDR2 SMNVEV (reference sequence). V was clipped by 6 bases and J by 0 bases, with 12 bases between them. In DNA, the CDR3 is TGTGCCAGCAGCCCAGACCCTTACTCCTACAATGAGCAGTTCTTC. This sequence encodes CASSPDPYSYNEQFF.

CDR3 protein: CASSFGQGVQGEQYF. In nucleotides, the CDR3 is TGTGCCAGCAGCTTCGGACAGGGGGTTCAGGGGGAGCAGTACTTC. The J gene is TRBJ2-7, the V gene TRBV11-2; TRBD1 matches 10 bases. CDR1 is SGHAT, CDR2 FQNNGV, per germline. Trimming cost V 3 bases and J 7 bases; bases outside gene matches: 9. The length of the CDR3 is 15 residues.

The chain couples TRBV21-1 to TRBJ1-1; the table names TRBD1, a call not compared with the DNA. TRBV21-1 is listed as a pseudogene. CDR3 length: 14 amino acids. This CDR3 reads CASSKGRGISEAFF. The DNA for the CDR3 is TGTGCCAGCAGCAAAGGACGGGGGATTAGTGAAGCTTTCTTT.

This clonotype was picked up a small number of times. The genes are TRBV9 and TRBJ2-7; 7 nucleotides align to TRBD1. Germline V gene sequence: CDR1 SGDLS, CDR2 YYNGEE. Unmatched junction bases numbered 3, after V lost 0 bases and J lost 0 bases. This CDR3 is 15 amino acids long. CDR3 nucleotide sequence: TGTGCCAGCAGCGTAGGGACAGGAAGCTCCTACGAGCAGTACTTC. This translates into CASSVGTGSSYEQYF. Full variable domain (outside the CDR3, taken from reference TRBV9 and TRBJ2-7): DSGVTQTPKHLITATGQRVTLRCSPRSGDLSVYWYQQSLDQGLQFLIQYYNGEERAKGNILERFSAQQFPDLHSELNLSSLELGDSALYFCASSVGTGSSYEQYFGPGTRLTVT.

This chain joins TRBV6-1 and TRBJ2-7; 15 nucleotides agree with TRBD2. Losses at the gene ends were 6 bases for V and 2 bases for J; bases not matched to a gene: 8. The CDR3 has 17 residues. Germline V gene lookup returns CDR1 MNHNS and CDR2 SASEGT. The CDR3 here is CASRQGLAGGNPYEQYF. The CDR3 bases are TGTGCCAGCAGGCAGGGACTAGCGGGAGGAAACCCCTACGAGCAGTACTTC.

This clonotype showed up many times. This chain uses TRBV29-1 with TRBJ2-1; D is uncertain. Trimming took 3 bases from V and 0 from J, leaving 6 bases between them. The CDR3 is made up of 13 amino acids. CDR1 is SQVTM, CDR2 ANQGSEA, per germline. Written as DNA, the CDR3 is TGCAGCGTTGATAAGAGCTCCTACAATGAGCAGTTCTTC. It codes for CSVDKSSYNEQFF.

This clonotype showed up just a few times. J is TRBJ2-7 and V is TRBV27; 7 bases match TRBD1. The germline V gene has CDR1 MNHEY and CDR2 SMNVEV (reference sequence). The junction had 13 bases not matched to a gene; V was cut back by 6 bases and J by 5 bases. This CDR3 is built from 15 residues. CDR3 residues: CASRLTYRGGNEQYF. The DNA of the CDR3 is TGTGCCAGCAGGCTAACTTACAGGGGCGGTAACGAGCAGTACTTC.

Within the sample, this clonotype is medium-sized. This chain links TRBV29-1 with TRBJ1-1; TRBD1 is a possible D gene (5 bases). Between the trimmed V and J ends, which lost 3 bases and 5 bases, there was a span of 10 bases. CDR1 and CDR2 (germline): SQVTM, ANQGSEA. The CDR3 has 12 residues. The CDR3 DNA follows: TGCAGCGTTGATGGGGGACCTACTGAAGCTTTCTTT. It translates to CSVDGGPTEAFF. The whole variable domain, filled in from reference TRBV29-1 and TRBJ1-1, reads SAVISQKPSRDICQRGTSLTIQCQVDSQVTMMFWYRQQPGQSLTLIATANQGSEATYESGFVIDKFPISRPNLTFSTLTVSNMSPEDSSIYLCSVDGGPTEAFFGQGTRLTVV.

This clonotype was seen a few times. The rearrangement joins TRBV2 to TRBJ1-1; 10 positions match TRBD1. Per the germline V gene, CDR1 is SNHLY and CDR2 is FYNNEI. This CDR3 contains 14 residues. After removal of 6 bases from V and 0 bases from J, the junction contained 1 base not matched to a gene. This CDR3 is CASRDRGMNTEAFF. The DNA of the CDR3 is TGTGCCAGCAGGGACAGGGGGATGAACACTGAAGCTTTCTTT. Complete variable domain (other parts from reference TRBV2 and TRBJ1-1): EPEVTQTPSHQVTQMGQEVILRCVPISNHLYFYWYRQILGQKVEFLVSFYNNEISEKSEIFDDQFSVERPDGSNFTLKIRSTKLEDSAMYFCASRDRGMNTEAFFGQGTRLTVV.

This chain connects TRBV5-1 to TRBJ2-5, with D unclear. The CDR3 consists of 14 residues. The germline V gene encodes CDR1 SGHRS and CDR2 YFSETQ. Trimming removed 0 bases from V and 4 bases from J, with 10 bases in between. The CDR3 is CASSLAAPRETQYF. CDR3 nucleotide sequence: TGCGCCAGCAGCTTGGCCGCGCCTCGAGAGACCCAGTACTTC. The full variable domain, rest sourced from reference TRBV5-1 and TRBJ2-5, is KAGVTQTPRYLIKTRGQQVTLSCSPISGHRSVSWYQQTPGQGLQFLFEYFSETQRNKGNFPGRFSGRQFSNSRSEMNVSTLELGDSALYLCASSLAAPRETQYFGPGTRLLVL.

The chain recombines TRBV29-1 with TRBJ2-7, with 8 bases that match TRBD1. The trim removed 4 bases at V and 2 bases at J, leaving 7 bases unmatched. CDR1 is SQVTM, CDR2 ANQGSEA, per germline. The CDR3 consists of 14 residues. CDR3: CSVVTRTGTYEQYF. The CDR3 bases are TGCAGCGTTGTCACTAGGACAGGGACCTACGAGCAGTACTTC.